The entry below gives a single T cell receptor (beta chain) sequence along with its context. Its antigen is not known. This specimen comes from a study of OX40 agonist ivuxolimab in advanced cancers. Study at large: Subjects had a mean age of about 57 years, with a range of about 23 to 79; almost 85% were male. Participants could have had prior anti-PD-1, anti-PD-L1 or anti-CTLA-4 therapy, and roughly 39% had some. The study, taken as a whole, reports: Compared with CD4+, CD8+ T cells on average had more expanded clones.

Patients with autoimmune history or systemic immunosuppression were excluded. Method: immunoSEQ multiplex PCR; TCRdb's copy keeps in-frame clones and lacks some. Seen here are tens of thousands of clones, less than 90% observed once, and the top ten hold around 0.8%. The ends lost 4 bases at V and 5 bases at J; junction bases unmatched: 4. The CDR3 sequence is 13 residues long. In germline, CDR1 is MNHEY, CDR2 SMNVEV (reference sequence). The TCR comes from an adult with an advanced solid tumor such as melanoma, head and neck, liver or kidney cancer. The chain carries TRBV27 and TRBJ2-5; 7 bases align to TRBD2. Sequenced here: CD4+ or CD8+ T cells sorted from blood, sampled in a trial of the OX40 agonist ivuxolimab. The CDR3 here is CASSSGRGETQYF. The CDR3 DNA follows: TGTGCCAGCAGTTCGGGGCGGGGGGAGACCCAGTACTTC.